This T cell receptor beta chain was captured in a study of cytomegalovirus exposure and HLA in healthy donors. Study summary: Earlier sequencing of some 190 million T cells yielded 120 million or so unique TCR beta sequences. Overall study results and limits: A list of 150 to 200 TCR beta chains associated with cytomegalovirus was given.

As for this clone: Its specificity is not known.

The PCR made use of 60 Vbeta and 13 Jbeta primers. Method: immunoSEQ multiplex PCR; TCRdb's copy keeps in-frame clones and lacks some. The table shows about 200,000 clones, with around three quarters occurring only once. This CDR3 has 16 amino acids. Germline-derived CDR1 and CDR2 are SGHVS and FQNEAQ. V gave up 5 bases and J gave up 7 bases; unmatched junction bases: 16. The rearrangement uses TRBV7-8 and TRBJ2-7, with 8 nucleotides matching TRBD2. The sequencing input was PBMCs. The TCR sequence derives from a woman under 40 in good health and CMV-seronegative. CDR3 amino acids: CASSLNRFAGGAEQYF. The CDR3 DNA reads TGTGCCAGCAGCCTTAATCGTTTTGCCGGGGGGGCAGAGCAGTACTTC.